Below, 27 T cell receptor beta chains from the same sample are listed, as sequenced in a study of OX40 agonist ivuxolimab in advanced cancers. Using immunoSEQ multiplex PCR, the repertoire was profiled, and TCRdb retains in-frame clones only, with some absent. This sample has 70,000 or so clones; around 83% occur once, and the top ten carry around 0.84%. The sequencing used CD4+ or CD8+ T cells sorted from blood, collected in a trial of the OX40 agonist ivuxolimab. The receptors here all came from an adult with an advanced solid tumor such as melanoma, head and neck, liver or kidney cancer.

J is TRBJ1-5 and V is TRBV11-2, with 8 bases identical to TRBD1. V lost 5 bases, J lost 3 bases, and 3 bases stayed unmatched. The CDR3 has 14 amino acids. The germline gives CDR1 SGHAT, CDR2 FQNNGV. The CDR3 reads CASSTGQANQPQHF. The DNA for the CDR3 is TGTGCCAGCAGCACGGGACAGGCCAATCAGCCCCAGCATTTT.

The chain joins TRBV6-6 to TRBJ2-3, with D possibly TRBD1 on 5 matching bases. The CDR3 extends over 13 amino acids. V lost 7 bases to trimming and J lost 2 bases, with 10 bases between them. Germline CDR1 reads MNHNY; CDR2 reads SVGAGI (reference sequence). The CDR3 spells CASTRGYTDTQYF. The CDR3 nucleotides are TGTGCCAGCACAAGGGGATACACAGATACGCAGTATTTT.

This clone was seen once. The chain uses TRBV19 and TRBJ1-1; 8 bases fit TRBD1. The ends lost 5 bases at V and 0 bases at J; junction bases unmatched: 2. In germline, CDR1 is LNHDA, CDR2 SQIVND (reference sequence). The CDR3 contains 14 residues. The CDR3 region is CASSWDRMNTEAFF. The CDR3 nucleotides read TGTGCCAGTAGTTGGGACAGGATGAACACTGAAGCTTTCTTT.

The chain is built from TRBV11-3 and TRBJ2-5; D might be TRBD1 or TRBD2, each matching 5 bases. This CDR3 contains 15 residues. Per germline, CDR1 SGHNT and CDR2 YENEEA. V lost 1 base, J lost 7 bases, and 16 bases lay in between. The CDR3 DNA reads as TGTGCCAGCAGCTTAGGGGGACCGGCCTCAGGGACCCAGTACTTC. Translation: CASSLGGPASGTQYF.

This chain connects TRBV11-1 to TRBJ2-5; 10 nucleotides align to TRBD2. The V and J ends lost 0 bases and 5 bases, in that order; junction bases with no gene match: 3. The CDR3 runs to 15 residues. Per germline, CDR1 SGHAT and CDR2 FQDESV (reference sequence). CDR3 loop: CASSLALAGLETQYF. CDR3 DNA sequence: TGTGCCAGCAGCTTAGCACTAGCGGGATTGGAGACCCAGTACTTC.

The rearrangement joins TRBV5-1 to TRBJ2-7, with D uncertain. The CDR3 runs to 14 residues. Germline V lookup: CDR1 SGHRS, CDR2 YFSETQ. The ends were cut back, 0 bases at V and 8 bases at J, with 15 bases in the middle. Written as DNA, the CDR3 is TGCGCCAGCAGCTTGGACGGATGGGCCTCTCAGCAGTACTTC. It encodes CASSLDGWASQQYF.

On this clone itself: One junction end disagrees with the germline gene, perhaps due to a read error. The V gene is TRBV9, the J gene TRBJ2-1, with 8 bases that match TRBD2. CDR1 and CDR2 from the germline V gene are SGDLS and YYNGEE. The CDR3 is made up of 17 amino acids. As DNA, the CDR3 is TGTGCCAGCAGCGTAGCGTCTGCGGGGGGCTCCTACAATGGGCAGTTCTTC. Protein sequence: CASSVASAGGSYNGQFF.

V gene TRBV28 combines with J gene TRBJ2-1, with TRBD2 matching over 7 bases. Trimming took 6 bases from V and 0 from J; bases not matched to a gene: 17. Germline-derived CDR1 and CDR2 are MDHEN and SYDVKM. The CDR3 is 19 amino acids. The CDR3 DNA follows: TGTGCCAGCAGGACGCGACAAGCGGGACCTATTAGCTCCTACAATGAGCAGTTCTTC. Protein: CASRTRQAGPISSYNEQFF.

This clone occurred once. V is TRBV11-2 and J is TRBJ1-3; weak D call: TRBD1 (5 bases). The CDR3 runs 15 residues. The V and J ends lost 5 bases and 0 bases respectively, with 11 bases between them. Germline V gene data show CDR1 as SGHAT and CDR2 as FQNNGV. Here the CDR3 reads CASSRTLRSGNTIYF. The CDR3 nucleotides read TGTGCCAGCAGCCGGACACTCCGCTCTGGAAACACCATATATTTT.

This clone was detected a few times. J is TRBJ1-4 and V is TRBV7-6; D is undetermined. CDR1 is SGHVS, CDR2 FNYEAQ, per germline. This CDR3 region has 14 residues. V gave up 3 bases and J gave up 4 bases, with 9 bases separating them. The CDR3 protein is CASSLSAGNEKLFF. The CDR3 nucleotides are TGTGCCAGCAGCTTGAGCGCCGGTAATGAAAAACTGTTTTTT.

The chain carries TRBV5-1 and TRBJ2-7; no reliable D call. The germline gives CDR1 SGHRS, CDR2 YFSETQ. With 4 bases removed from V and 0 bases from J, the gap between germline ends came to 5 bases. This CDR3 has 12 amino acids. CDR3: CASSASSYEQYF. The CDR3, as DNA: TGCGCCAGCAGCGCGAGCTCCTACGAGCAGTACTTC.

This CDR3 is CASSKGQGTYQPQHF. Here the CDR3 DNA reads TGTGCCAGTAGTAAGGGACAGGGAACTTATCAGCCCCAGCATTTT. The rearrangement joins TRBV19 to TRBJ1-5; 9 positions match TRBD1. Per the germline V gene, CDR1 is LNHDA and CDR2 is SQIVND (reference sequence). This CDR3 is 15 amino acids long. Trimming took 4 bases from V and 5 from J; bases not matched to a gene: 6.

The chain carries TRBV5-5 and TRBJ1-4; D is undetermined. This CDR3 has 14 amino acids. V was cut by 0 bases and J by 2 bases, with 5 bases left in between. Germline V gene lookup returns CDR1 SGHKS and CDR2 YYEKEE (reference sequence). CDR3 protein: CASSLGGTNEKLFF. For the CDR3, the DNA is TGTGCCAGCAGCTTGGGGGGTACTAATGAAAAACTGTTTTTT.

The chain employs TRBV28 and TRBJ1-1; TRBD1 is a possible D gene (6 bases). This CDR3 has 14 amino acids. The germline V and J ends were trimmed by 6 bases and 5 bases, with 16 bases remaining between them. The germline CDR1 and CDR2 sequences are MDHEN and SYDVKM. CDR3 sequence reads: CASRIRQAWTEAFF. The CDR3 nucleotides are TGTGCCAGCAGAATCCGACAGGCGTGGACTGAAGCTTTCTTT.

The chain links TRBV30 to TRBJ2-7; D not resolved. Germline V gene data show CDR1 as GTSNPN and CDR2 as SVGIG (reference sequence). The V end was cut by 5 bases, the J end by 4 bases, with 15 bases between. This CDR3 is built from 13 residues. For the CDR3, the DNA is TGTGCCTGGGATGACTCCAGTTCTTACGAGCAGTACTTC. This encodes CAWDDSSSYEQYF.

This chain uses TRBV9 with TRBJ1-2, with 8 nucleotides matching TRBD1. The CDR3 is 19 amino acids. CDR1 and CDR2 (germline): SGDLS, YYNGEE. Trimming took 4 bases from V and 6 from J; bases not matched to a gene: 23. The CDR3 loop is CASSTFGTGQYRDANGYTF. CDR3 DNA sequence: TGTGCCAGCAGCACCTTTGGGACAGGCCAATACCGTGACGCAAATGGCTACACCTTC.

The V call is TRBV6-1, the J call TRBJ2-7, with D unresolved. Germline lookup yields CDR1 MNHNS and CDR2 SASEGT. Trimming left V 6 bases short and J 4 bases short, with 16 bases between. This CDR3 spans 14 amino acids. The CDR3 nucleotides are TGTGCCAGCAGCCAACCGGGCCGTACTTACGAGCAGTACTTC. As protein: CASSQPGRTYEQYF.

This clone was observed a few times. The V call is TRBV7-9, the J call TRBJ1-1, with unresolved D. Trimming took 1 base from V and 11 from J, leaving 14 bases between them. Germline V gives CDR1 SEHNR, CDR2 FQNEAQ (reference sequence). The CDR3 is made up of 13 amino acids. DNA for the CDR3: TGTGCCAGCAGCTTAGTGGGTAGGAGTGGGGCTTTCTTT. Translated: CASSLVGRSGAFF.

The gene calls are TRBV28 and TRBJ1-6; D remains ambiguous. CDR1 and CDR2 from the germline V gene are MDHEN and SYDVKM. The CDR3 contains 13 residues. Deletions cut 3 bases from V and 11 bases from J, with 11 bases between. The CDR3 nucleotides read TGTGCCAGCAGTTTTCTGGGTTCTCCACCCCTCCACTTT. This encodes CASSFLGSPPLHF.

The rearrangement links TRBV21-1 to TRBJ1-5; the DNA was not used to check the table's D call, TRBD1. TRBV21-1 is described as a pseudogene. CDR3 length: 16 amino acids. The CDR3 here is CASPWGQGYSNQPQHF. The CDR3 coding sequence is TGTGCCAGCCCCTGGGGACAGGGCTATAGCAATCAGCCCCAGCATTTT.

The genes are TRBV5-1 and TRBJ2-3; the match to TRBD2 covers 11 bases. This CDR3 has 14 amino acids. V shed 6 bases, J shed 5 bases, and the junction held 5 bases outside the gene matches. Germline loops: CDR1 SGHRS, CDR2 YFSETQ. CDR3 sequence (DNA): TGCGCCAGCAAGCTAGCGGGAGGCGAAGATACGCAGTATTTT. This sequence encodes CASKLAGGEDTQYF.

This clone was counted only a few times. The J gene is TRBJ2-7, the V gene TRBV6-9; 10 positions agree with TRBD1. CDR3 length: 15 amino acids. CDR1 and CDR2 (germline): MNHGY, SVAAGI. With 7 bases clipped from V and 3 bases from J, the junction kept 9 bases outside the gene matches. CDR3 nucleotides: TGTGCCAGCAAACTGACAGGGGGCTTCGACTACGAGCAGTACTTC. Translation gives CASKLTGGFDYEQYF.

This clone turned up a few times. The CDR3 is CASSKIRDEQFF. CDR3 nucleotides: TGTGCCAGCAGCAAAATTAGAGATGAGCAGTTCTTC. V and J are TRBV27 and TRBJ2-1; unclear D gene. V lost 6 bases and J 8 bases, leaving 11 bases between the germline ends. The CDR3 covers 12 residues. The germline V gene encodes CDR1 MNHEY and CDR2 SMNVEV (reference sequence).

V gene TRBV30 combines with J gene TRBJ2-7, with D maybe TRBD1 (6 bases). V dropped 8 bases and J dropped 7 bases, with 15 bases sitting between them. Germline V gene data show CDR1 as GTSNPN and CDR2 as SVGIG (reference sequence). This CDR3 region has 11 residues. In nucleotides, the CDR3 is TGTGCCATGGCAGGGGAATATGAGCAGTACTTC. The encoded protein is CAMAGEYEQYF.

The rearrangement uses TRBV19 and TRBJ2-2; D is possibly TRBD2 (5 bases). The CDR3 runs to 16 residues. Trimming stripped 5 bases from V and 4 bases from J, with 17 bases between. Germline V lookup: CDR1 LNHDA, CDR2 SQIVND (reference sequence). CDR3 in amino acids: CASSPRTRVGTGELFF. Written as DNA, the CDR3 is TGTGCCAGTAGTCCTCGAACTAGGGTGGGCACCGGGGAGCTGTTTTTT.

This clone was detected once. The CDR3, as DNA: TGTGCCAGCAGTTTACTCAATGGTTTAGCTTTCTTT. Translated, it gives CASSLLNGLAFF. V usage is TRBV28 and J usage is TRBJ1-1; no clear D. CDR1 and CDR2 from the germline V gene are MDHEN and SYDVKM. CDR3 size: 12 residues. Trimming removed 2 bases from V and 10 bases from J, with 11 bases in between.

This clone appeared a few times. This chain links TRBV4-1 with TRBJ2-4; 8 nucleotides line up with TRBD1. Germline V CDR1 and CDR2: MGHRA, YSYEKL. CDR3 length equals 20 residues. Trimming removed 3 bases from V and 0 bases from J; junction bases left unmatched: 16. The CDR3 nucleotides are TGCGCCAGCAGCCAGTCCTTTGGGACAGGCGCCGGGGAAGCCAAAAACATTCAGTACTTC. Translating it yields CASSQSFGTGAGEAKNIQYF.